The clone carrying this T cell receptor (beta chain) has just a few counts. Germline V gives CDR1 MDHEN, CDR2 SYDVKM. The CDR3 covers 11 residues. Between the trimmed V and J ends, which lost 6 bases and 8 bases, there was a span of 8 bases. Construction of the TCRbeta library involved unique molecular identifiers. Each CDR3 protein is one row after TCRdb ran MiXCR on the PCR reads. The data contain fewer than 450,000 distinct CDR3 sequences, 16% of them singletons. The entry originates in a study of T-cell reconstitution after alpha-beta-depleted transplantation in children. This sequence joins TRBV28 and TRBJ2-1; D gene unclear. This specimen was PBMCs, mostly from graft donor cells, taken 360 days after TCRalphabeta/CD19-depleted stem cell transplant. This TCR was recovered from a male patient under 10 years old who had a stem cell transplant for acute lymphoblastic leukemia, so the T cells may come from the graft donor. CDR3 DNA: TGTGCCAGCAGGATAATTCATGAGCAGTTCTTC. Translation: CASRIIHEQFF.